Below, 24 T cell receptor beta chains from the same sample are listed, as sequenced in a study of blood T cell repertoires in COVID-19. Using immunoSEQ multiplex PCR, the repertoire was profiled, and TCRdb retains in-frame clones only, with some absent. Among about 74,000 clones listed, more than 90% were seen once. Sequencing used peripheral blood. The receptors were gathered from a man aged 45-65 years with acute or convalescent COVID-19.

The chain couples TRBV5-1 to TRBJ2-2; 13 nucleotides match TRBD2. With 4 bases clipped from V and 5 bases from J, the junction kept 5 bases outside the gene matches. Per germline, CDR1 SGHRS and CDR2 YFSETQ. The CDR3 spans 16 residues. The CDR3 reads CASSPPGLAGTGELFF. CDR3 DNA sequence: TGCGCCAGCAGCCCGCCGGGACTAGCGGGGACCGGGGAGCTGTTTTTT.

The chain has TRBV24-1 and TRBJ1-2; tentative D call: TRBD1 (6 bases). Trimming stripped 8 bases from V and 5 bases from J, with 11 bases between. The CDR3 is 12 residues long. From germline, CDR1 is KGHDR and CDR2 SFDVKD. CDR3 sequence: CATKDSPYGYTF. For the CDR3, the DNA is TGTGCCACCAAGGACAGCCCTTATGGCTACACCTTC.

This clone came up a few times. V gene TRBV30 combines with J gene TRBJ1-4; TRBD1 is a possible D gene (5 bases). The CDR3 has 16 amino acids. The V end lost 0 bases, the J end lost 7 bases, and 18 bases lay between the germline ends. In germline, CDR1 is GTSNPN, CDR2 SVGIG (reference sequence). For the CDR3, the DNA is TGTGCCTGGAGTGTACGGGGGGTAGGGGCAGGTGAAAAACTGTTTTTT. This codes for CAWSVRGVGAGEKLFF.

This clone is judged medium-sized. CDR3 sequence: CASSLAGKNIYNEQFF. Written as DNA, the CDR3 is TGTGCCAGCAGCTTAGCAGGGAAAAACATCTACAATGAGCAGTTCTTC. V is TRBV5-5 and J is TRBJ2-1; TRBD1 is a possible D gene (5 bases). CDR3 length: 16 residues. Germline loops: CDR1 SGHKS, CDR2 YYEKEE (reference sequence). Trimming stripped 2 bases from V and 3 bases from J, with 15 bases between.

In this sample, this clone turned up once. This sequence joins TRBV6-5 and TRBJ1-2, with TRBD1 as a possible D gene (5 bases). The germline V gene encodes CDR1 MNHEY and CDR2 SVGAGI. Deletions cut 6 bases from V and 6 bases from J, with 14 bases between. CDR3 length equals 13 residues. CDR3 in amino acids: CASSWTPEDGYTF. DNA of the CDR3: TGTGCCAGCAGCTGGACACCCGAGGATGGCTACACCTTC.

The CDR3 spells CASSPQAGLNVGEQFF. The CDR3 DNA reads TGTGCCAGCTCACCGCAGGCGGGCCTTAACGTTGGTGAGCAGTTCTTC. The gene calls are TRBV18 and TRBJ2-1, with D possibly being TRBD2 (5 bases). The CDR3 loop spans 16 amino acids. Trimming stripped 3 bases from V and 9 bases from J, with 21 bases between. The germline gives CDR1 KGHSH, CDR2 LQKENI.

This clone was seen only once. This chain uses TRBV20-1 with TRBJ2-3, with D unclear. Germline V gene data show CDR1 as DFQATT and CDR2 as SNEGSKA (reference sequence). V dropped 3 bases and J dropped 3 bases, with 13 bases sitting between them. The CDR3 runs 14 residues. The CDR3 spells CSASYPPGTDTQYF. Written as DNA, the CDR3 is TGCAGTGCTAGTTACCCCCCGGGTACAGATACGCAGTATTTT.

This clone was detected only a few times. This sequence joins TRBV7-3 and TRBJ2-7; 11 nucleotides align to TRBD2. The length of the CDR3 is 15 residues. Germline loops: CDR1 SGHTA, CDR2 FQGTGA. After removal of 6 bases from V and 0 bases from J, the junction contained 4 bases not matched to a gene. This chain's CDR3 is CASRPSGRSSYEQYV. CDR3 bases: TGTGCCAGCAGACCTAGCGGGAGGAGCTCCTACGAGCAGTACGTC.

V is TRBV6-5 and J is TRBJ1-2; D possibly corresponds to TRBD1 (5 bases). V dropped 5 bases and J dropped 10 bases, with 11 bases sitting between them. This CDR3 has 11 amino acids. The germline CDR1 and CDR2 sequences are MNHEY and SVGAGI. Written as DNA, the CDR3 is TGTGCCAGCAGTACAGGACGGATCTACACCTTC. Encoded protein: CASSTGRIYTF.

This chain connects TRBV7-3 to TRBJ2-1; TRBD1 matches 7 bases. The trim removed 5 bases at V and 4 bases at J, leaving 2 bases unmatched. This CDR3 contains 13 residues. The germline V gene has CDR1 SGHTA and CDR2 FQGTGA. CDR3 amino acids: CASSQDRYNEQFF. The CDR3 DNA follows: TGTGCCAGCAGCCAGGACAGGTACAATGAGCAGTTCTTC. Variable domain in full (rest from reference TRBV7-3 and TRBJ2-1): GAGVSQTPSNKVTEKGKYVELRCDPISGHTALYWYRQSLGQGPEFLIYFQGTGAADDSGLPNDRFFAVRPEGSVSTLKIQRTERGDSAVYLCASSQDRYNEQFFGPGTRLTVL.

This chain connects TRBV13 to TRBJ1-1, with TRBD1 as a possible D gene (5 bases). CDR1 is PRHDT and CDR2 is FYEKMQ in the germline V gene (reference sequence). The CDR3 is 14 amino acids. Trimming pared 5 bases from V and 6 bases from J, leaving 16 bases between. The CDR3 sequence is CASSLGEGWPEAFF. The CDR3 DNA is TGTGCCAGCAGCCTCGGGGAGGGGTGGCCTGAAGCTTTCTTT.

The chain links TRBV28 to TRBJ2-2; 8 bases align to TRBD1. CDR3 length equals 18 residues. The germline gives CDR1 MDHEN, CDR2 SYDVKM. J lost 6 bases, V lost 7 bases, and 19 bases had no gene match. The DNA for the CDR3 is TGTGCCAGCACCATCCCCACCGGGGCAGGGGGCTCGGCCGGGGAGCTGTTTTTT. As protein: CASTIPTGAGGSAGELFF.

This chain connects TRBV19 to TRBJ1-4; TRBD1 matches at 8 bases. V gave up 9 bases and J gave up 7 bases; unmatched junction bases: 10. This CDR3 comprises 14 residues. Germline assignment: CDR1 LNHDA and CDR2 SQIVND (reference sequence). CDR3 nucleotides: TGTGCCAGCCGGGACAGGACCTTTTTTGAAAAACTGTTTTTT. This codes for CASRDRTFFEKLFF.

The chain employs TRBV7-9 and TRBJ2-5; TRBD1 might be the D (5 bases). The CDR3 totals 12 residues. In germline, CDR1 is SEHNR, CDR2 FQNEAQ (reference sequence). V was pared by 5 bases and J by 4 bases, with 8 bases between. The CDR3 protein is CASSTRVETQYF. The CDR3 DNA reads TGTGCCAGCAGCACCAGGGTAGAGACCCAGTACTTC.

V is TRBV11-2 and J is TRBJ2-2, with D perhaps matching TRBD2 (6 bases). The length of the CDR3 is 16 residues. Trimming left V 1 base short and J 5 bases short, with 14 bases between. Germline-derived CDR1 and CDR2 are SGHAT and FQNNGV. The CDR3 nucleotides read TGTGCCAGCAGCTTAGTTACGTTGGGGGGAACCGGGGAGCTGTTTTTT. This translates into CASSLVTLGGTGELFF.

This clone occurred once. The rearrangement links TRBV12-2 to TRBJ1-1; TRBD1, the table's D call, was not compared with the DNA. TRBV12-2 is deemed a pseudogene. CDR3 length: 17 amino acids. CDR3 sequence (DNA): TGTGCAAGTCGCTTAGGGGCACCGACAGGGCTGAACACTGAAGCTTTCTTT. Its protein is CASRLGAPTGLNTEAFF.

This clone is a singleton in its sample. The V call is TRBV4-3, the J call TRBJ1-4; 7 bases fit TRBD1. The germline CDR1 and CDR2 sequences are LGHNA and YSLEER. The CDR3 contains 14 residues. V gave up 1 base and J gave up 6 bases; unmatched junction bases: 2. The CDR3 coding sequence is TGCGCCAGCAGCCAAGGACAGGGCGATGAAAAACTGTTTTTT. This gives the protein CASSQGQGDEKLFF.

The chain employs TRBV6-1 and TRBJ1-1, with TRBD1 as a possible D gene (5 bases). The V end was cut by 1 base, the J end by 4 bases, with 10 bases between. This CDR3 is built from 14 residues. Germline-derived CDR1 and CDR2 are MNHNS and SASEGT. The CDR3 nucleotides are TGTGCCAGCAGTGAAGACTGGGGCGTCACTGAAGCTTTCTTT. Protein: CASSEDWGVTEAFF.

This chain links TRBV28 with TRBJ1-3, with 8 bases aligning to TRBD1. CDR1 is MDHEN, CDR2 SYDVKM, per germline. CDR3 length equals 17 residues. V lost 2 bases, J lost 2 bases, and 8 bases stayed unmatched. CDR3 in DNA: TGTGCCAGCAGTTTACATCCACAGGGGGGAGCTGGAAACACCATATATTTT. The encoded protein is CASSLHPQGGAGNTIYF. Combining the CDR3 with reference TRBV28 and TRBJ1-3 gives the whole variable domain DVKVTQSSRYLVKRTGEKVFLECVQDMDHENMFWYRQDPGLGLRLIYFSYDVKMKEKGDIPEGYSVSREKKERFSLILESASTNQTSMYLCASSLHPQGGAGNTIYFGEGSWLTVV.

This chain uses TRBV28 with TRBJ2-1; 8 bases align to TRBD2. Germline V gene lookup returns CDR1 MDHEN and CDR2 SYDVKM. CDR3 length: 16 residues. V was pared by 5 bases and J by 4 bases, with 10 bases of the junction left unmatched. The CDR3: CASSIFSGGRYNEQFF. The CDR3 region has the DNA TGTGCCAGCAGTATTTTCAGCGGGGGCCGTTACAATGAGCAGTTCTTC.

This sequence joins TRBV11-3 and TRBJ1-4; D is ambiguous. V lost 5 bases and J 0 bases, leaving 13 bases between the germline ends. This CDR3 region has 16 residues. CDR1 and CDR2 (germline): SGHNT, YENEEA. The CDR3 nucleotides read TGTGCCAGCAGCCACCCTGGGAGTCCAACTAATGAAAAACTGTTTTTT. Its protein product is CASSHPGSPTNEKLFF.

The V and J genes are TRBV28 and TRBJ1-2, with D maybe TRBD1 (5 bases). Germline lookup yields CDR1 MDHEN and CDR2 SYDVKM. The V end lost 0 bases, the J end lost 6 bases, and 14 bases lay between the germline ends. This CDR3 region has 15 residues. In DNA form, the CDR3 reads TGTGCCAGCAGTTTATGGGGCGGGACTCGGGATGGCTACACCTTC. Encoded protein: CASSLWGGTRDGYTF.

V and J are TRBV5-1 and TRBJ2-1; 7 positions agree with TRBD1. After removal of 0 bases from V and 4 bases from J, the junction contained 7 bases not matched to a gene. The germline V gene has CDR1 SGHRS and CDR2 YFSETQ. The CDR3 consists of 16 residues. The CDR3 sequence is CASSLASTGAYNEQFF. As DNA, the CDR3 is TGCGCCAGCAGCTTGGCCTCAACAGGGGCGTACAATGAGCAGTTCTTC. The complete variable domain, with remaining parts taken from reference TRBV5-1 and TRBJ2-1, reads KAGVTQTPRYLIKTRGQQVTLSCSPISGHRSVSWYQQTPGQGLQFLFEYFSETQRNKGNFPGRFSGRQFSNSRSEMNVSTLELGDSALYLCASSLASTGAYNEQFFGPGTRLTVL.

The rearrangement joins TRBV4-3 to TRBJ1-1; D perhaps matches TRBD1 (6 bases). This CDR3 contains 15 residues. Germline CDR1 and CDR2: LGHNA and YSLEER. Trimming removed 0 bases at V and 0 bases at J, with 8 bases between. The CDR3 nucleotides read TGCGCCAGCAGCCAAGACAGGGGTCTGAACACTGAAGCTTTCTTT. This gives the protein CASSQDRGLNTEAFF.